This is a list of T cell receptor beta chains from one sample in a study of early stage breast cancer tumors. Profiling relied on immunoSEQ multiplex PCR, and the TCRdb table lists in-frame clones only, not all of them. The profile shows 25,000 to 30,000 clones, about 83% of them singletons. The specimen sequenced was blood. Receptors originate from a person aged 45 to 60 with breast cancer. The CDR3 runs from the conserved cysteine through the conserved F or W. The order of the fields is D gene, J gene, V gene, clone size, CDR3 protein, CDR3 DNA. D genes are given only for firm matches. A clone size is listed for some rows: how often the clone was seen (once, few, many), or a class if it is expanded.

. TRBJ2-2 TRBV7-7 . CATSSFNPPGELFF TGTGCCACCAGCTCCTTTAATCCGCCCGGGGAGCTGTTTTTT
TRBD1 TRBJ2-1 TRBV6-4 . CASSDDEGAEQFF TGTGCCAGCAGTGACGATGAGGGGGCTGAGCAGTTCTTC
TRBD2 TRBJ2-3 TRBV7-9 . CASSFFGLAGRTDTQYF TGTGCCAGCAGCTTCTTTGGACTAGCGGGTCGCACAGATACGCAGTATTTT
. TRBJ2-1 TRBV7-2 . CASSMLASSYNEQFF TGTGCCAGCAGCATGCTAGCGAGCTCCTACAATGAGCAGTTCTTC
TRBD2 TRBJ2-4 TRBV9 . CASSLGLAKNMQYF TGTGCCAGCAGCTTGGGACTAGCCAAAAACATGCAGTACTTC
TRBD2 TRBJ2-7 TRBV6-1 few CASSEGIAGTYEQYF TGTGCCAGCAGTGAAGGGATAGCGGGAACCTACGAGCAGTACTTC
. TRBJ1-2 TRBV28 few CASVRADYGYTF TGTGCCAGCGTGAGGGCGGACTATGGCTACACCTTC
. TRBJ2-1 TRBV28 . CASSPASGTYNEQFF TGTGCCAGCAGCCCTGCTTCCGGGACCTACAATGAGCAGTTCTTC
. TRBJ2-2 TRBV27 . CASGLLGTGELFF TGTGCCAGCGGGCTTCTTGGGACCGGGGAGCTGTTTTTT
. TRBJ1-4 TRBV28 . CASSRQETNEKLFF TGTGCCAGCAGTCGGCAGGAGACTAATGAAAAACTGTTTTTT
TRBD2 TRBJ2-2 TRBV7-6 . CASSSTGGANTGELFF TGTGCCAGCAGCTCAACGGGGGGGGCGAACACCGGGGAGCTGTTTTTT
TRBD1 TRBJ1-2 TRBV11-2 . CASSLEDRSYGYTF TGTGCCAGCAGCTTGGAGGACAGGAGCTATGGCTACACCTTC
. TRBJ2-1 TRBV27 once CEGGEQFF TGTGAAGGGGGTGAGCAGTTCTTC
TRBD1 TRBJ1-5 TRBV18 . CASSPRGGGQPQHF TGTGCCAGCTCCCCCAGGGGGGGAGGTCAGCCCCAGCATTTT
. TRBJ2-1 TRBV19 . CASIWGNEQFF TGTGCCAGTATTTGGGGCAATGAGCAGTTCTTC
. TRBJ2-1 TRBV7-9 . CASSLDRTYNEQFF TGTGCCAGCAGCTTAGATAGGACTTACAATGAGCAGTTCTTC
TRBD2 TRBJ2-5 TRBV6-1 . CASARGLAFETQYF TGTGCCAGCGCACGCGGACTAGCTTTCGAGACCCAGTACTTC
TRBD2 TRBJ2-3 TRBV4-1 . CASSQPLGRGGRSSTDTQYF TGCGCCAGCAGCCAACCCCTGGGCCGGGGGGGCCGTTCTAGCACAGATACGCAGTATTTT
. TRBJ2-7 TRBV27 few CASSLFRGSYEQYF TGTGCCAGCAGCCTTTTTCGGGGATCCTACGAGCAGTACTTC
. TRBJ2-2 TRBV10-1 . CASIQQMPGELFF TGCGCCAGCATCCAACAGATGCCGGGGGAGCTGTTTTTT
. TRBJ2-1 TRBV7-6 . CASSPARGEQFF TGTGCCAGCAGCCCCGCCCGGGGGGAGCAGTTCTTC
. TRBJ2-1 TRBV4-1 . CASSQLRTTGYNEQFF TGCGCCAGCAGCCAACTTAGGACAACAGGCTACAATGAGCAGTTCTTC
. TRBJ2-2 TRBV9 . CASSVAEDDTGELFF TGTGCCAGCAGCGTAGCTGAGGACGACACCGGGGAGCTGTTTTTT
TRBD1 TRBJ2-3 TRBV7-6 . CASSLDTGGIDTQYF TGTGCCAGCAGCCTAGACACAGGGGGAATAGATACGCAGTATTTT
TRBD1 TRBJ1-1 TRBV10-3 . CAISDGQGGFTEAFF TGTGCCATCAGTGACGGACAGGGGGGGTTCACTGAAGCTTTCTTT
. TRBJ2-7 TRBV6-6 . CASSYSIGYEQYF TGTGCCAGCAGTTACTCCATAGGCTACGAGCAGTACTTC
TRBD1 TRBJ1-2 TRBV6-1 . CASFRDRTHTF TGTGCCAGCTTTCGGGACAGAACTCACACCTTC
. TRBJ1-1 TRBV4-1 once CASSQESLNTEAFF TGCGCCAGCAGCCAAGAATCCTTGAACACTGAAGCTTTCTTT
. TRBJ1-1 TRBV28 . CASTEGGNTEAFF TGTGCCAGCACCGAGGGGGGGAACACTGAAGCTTTCTTT
TRBD1 TRBJ1-1 TRBV19 . CASSVNRGSGAFF TGTGCCAGTAGTGTTAACAGGGGCTCAGGAGCTTTCTTT